These 12 T cell receptor beta chains originate from one sample sequenced in a study of CD8 T cells in Susac syndrome. When the RNA was reverse transcribed, random hexamers were used with an input of about 0.5 to 1 ug. TCRdb re-called the immunoSEQ multiplex PCR reads with MiXCR, one entry per CDR3 protein. The repertoire includes around 160,000 distinct CDR3 sequences, roughly 95% of them detected once, and more than 0.13% sits in the top ten. The specimen sequenced was CD4+ T cells from PBMCs. These receptors were taken from a human donor in good health.

This chain links TRBV6-2 or TRBV6-3 with TRBJ2-1; D is undetermined. The CDR3 is 12 amino acids. The germline gives CDR1 MNHEY, CDR2 SVGEGT. V was shortened by 7 bases and J by 0 bases, with 4 bases between the two germline ends. The CDR3 loop is CASTTSYNEQFF. The CDR3 DNA is TGTGCCAGCACCACCTCCTACAATGAGCAGTTCTTC.

This clonotype appeared a few times. The chain carries TRBV12-3 or TRBV12-4 and TRBJ2-3, with 8 positions matching TRBD1. Germline trimming cut 4 bases from V and 5 bases from J; bases unmatched to any gene: 5. There are 14 residues in the CDR3. This chain's CDR3 is CASSSGQGRDTQYF. In DNA, the CDR3 is TGTGCCAGCAGTTCCGGACAGGGTCGAGATACGCAGTATTTT.

This clonotype appeared a few times. The V call is TRBV15, the J call TRBJ2-5; D tentatively fits TRBD1 or TRBD2 (5 bases each). Germline CDR1 is LNHNV and CDR2 is YYDKDF (reference sequence). The V end was cut by 5 bases, the J end by 5 bases, with 9 bases between. The CDR3 consists of 12 residues. The CDR3 sequence: CATSRDRETQYF. CDR3 nucleotides: TGTGCCACCAGCCGGGACCGGGAGACCCAGTACTTC.

This sequence joins TRBV11-2 and TRBJ1-2, with D possibly matching TRBD1 (5 bases). The germline CDR1 and CDR2 sequences are SGHAT and FQNNGV. The CDR3 is 14 amino acids. Deletions cut 1 base from V and 1 base from J, with 7 bases between. The CDR3 coding sequence is TGTGCCAGCAGCTTAGGACAGAATAACTATGGCTACACCTTC. Its protein is CASSLGQNNYGYTF.

The V and J genes are TRBV11-2 and TRBJ2-5; the D is unclear. Germline assignment: CDR1 SGHAT and CDR2 FQNNGV. This CDR3 comprises 13 residues. The V gene lost 3 bases and the J gene lost 5 bases, with 10 bases spanning the gap. The DNA of the CDR3 is TGTGCCAGCAGCTTCGGCCATACGGAGACCCAGTACTTC. It is translated as CASSFGHTETQYF.

This chain's CDR3 is CASSRLAVGANVLTF. CDR3 in DNA: TGTGCCAGCAGCCGACTAGCGGTTGGGGCCAACGTCCTGACTTTC. The chain couples TRBV4-2 to TRBJ2-6; the match to TRBD2 covers 9 bases. The V gene end was trimmed by 4 bases and the J gene end by 3 bases; junction bases not matched to a gene: 1. Looked up from germline, CDR1 is LGHNA and CDR2 is YNFKEQ. The CDR3 has 15 residues.

The CDR3 bases are TGTGCCAGCAGTGATATCCGCTCCTACGAGCAGTACTTC. This translates into CASSDIRSYEQYF. The chain combines TRBV6-1 with TRBJ2-7; D not resolved. V gave up 3 bases and J gave up 0 bases, with 6 bases separating them. The germline CDR1 and CDR2 sequences are MNHNS and SASEGT. The CDR3 spans 13 residues.

The rearrangement uses TRBV5-1 and TRBJ1-4; D might be TRBD1 (6 bases). V lost 0 bases and J lost 5, with 8 bases in between. CDR1 and CDR2 (germline): SGHRS, YFSETQ. The CDR3 totals 14 residues. CDR3 sequence: CASSLVQGNEKLFF. The CDR3 DNA follows: TGCGCCAGCAGCTTGGTACAGGGCAATGAAAAACTGTTTTTT.

The CDR3 nucleotides are TGCGCCAGCAGCTTGGGACAGATTACCTACGAGCAGTACTTC. Its translation: CASSLGQITYEQYF. This chain uses TRBV5-1 with TRBJ2-7; possibly TRBD1 for D (5 bases). The length of the CDR3 is 14 residues. V was trimmed by 0 bases and J by 2 bases, leaving 9 bases between them. Germline V gene data show CDR1 as SGHRS and CDR2 as YFSETQ.

The chain employs TRBV20-1 and TRBJ1-1, with TRBD1 matching 8 bases. The length of the CDR3 is 13 residues. Germline-derived CDR1 and CDR2 are DFQATT and SNEGSKA (reference sequence). V lost 6 bases to trimming and J lost 6 bases; unmatched junction nucleotides: 9. CDR3 nucleotides: TGCAGTGCCCCTATAACGGGACAGGCTGAAGCTTTCTTT. Its translation is CSAPITGQAEAFF.

The chain couples TRBV2 to TRBJ1-2; 7 bases match TRBD1. The germline V gene encodes CDR1 SNHLY and CDR2 FYNNEI. This CDR3 has 13 residues. Trimming took 7 bases from V and 6 from J; bases not matched to a gene: 8. CDR3: CASKRQGGDGYTF. In nucleotides, the CDR3 is TGTGCCAGCAAGAGACAGGGAGGCGATGGCTACACCTTC.

This chain connects TRBV5-1 to TRBJ1-1; 9 nucleotides align to TRBD1. The CDR3 spans 15 residues. V shed 0 bases and J 1 base; nucleotides not matched to a gene: 1. Germline loops: CDR1 SGHRS, CDR2 YFSETQ. CDR3 coding DNA: TGCGCCAGCAGCTTGGGACAGGGGGGGAACACTGAAGCTTTCTTT. It specifies CASSLGQGGNTEAFF.